This record looks at one T cell receptor beta chain sequence and its context. Germline V gene lookup returns CDR1 LGHDT and CDR2 YNNKEL (reference sequence). The CDR3 loop spans 15 amino acids. Trimming shortened V by 4 bases and J by 7 bases, and 17 bases separated the two germline ends. This sample is part of a study of blood T cell repertoires in COVID-19. Assay used: immunoSEQ multiplex PCR; TCRdb lists only in-frame clones, some missing. The sample lists 85,000 or so clones; over 90% were seen once. The rearrangement uses TRBV3-1 (or the pseudogene TRBV3-2) and TRBJ2-1; D is perhaps TRBD1 (6 bases). The sample taken for sequencing was peripheral blood. This TCR derives from a human donor with active COVID-19. The donor label of this sample is uncertain. The DNA of the CDR3 is TGTGCCAGCAGCCCGTCTCCCAGGGGCGGGAATGAGCAGTTCTTC. This gives the protein CASSPSPRGGNEQFF.